A single count supports the clone carrying this TCR beta chain. The antigen remains undetermined. A quantity of roughly 0.5 to 1 ug RNA underwent reverse transcription using random hexamers. TCRdb re-called the immunoSEQ multiplex PCR reads with MiXCR, one entry per CDR3 protein. The sample carries 100,000 or so distinct CDR3 sequences, 85% to 95% recorded once. This specimen belongs to a study of CD8 T cells in Susac syndrome. CDR3 length equals 14 residues. Germline V gene sequence: CDR1 SNHLY, CDR2 FYNNEI. V was shortened by 1 base and J by 1 base, with 8 bases between the two germline ends. Study results and caveats: The CD4+ T cell repertoires that were profiled in Susac syndrome showed no clonal expansion.

The material sequenced was CD4+ T cells from PBMCs. The chain recombines TRBV2 with TRBJ2-7; a possible D gene is TRBD1 (5 bases). This TCR was recovered from a human donor with Susac syndrome. The CDR3 here is CASSEDRWSYEQYF. Written as DNA, the CDR3 is TGTGCCAGCAGTGAAGACAGGTGGTCCTACGAGCAGTACTTC. The full variable domain, completed using reference TRBV2 and TRBJ2-7, is EPEVTQTPSHQVTQMGQEVILRCVPISNHLYFYWYRQILGQKVEFLVSFYNNEISEKSEIFDDQFSVERPDGSNFTLKIRSTKLEDSAMYFCASSEDRWSYEQYFGPGTRLTVT.